The rows below give T cell receptor beta chains drawn from one sample of a study of Graves' ophthalmopathy and Graves' hyperthyroidism. TCRdb re-called the multiplex PCR reads with MiXCR, one entry per CDR3 protein. This sample has about 210,000 distinct CDR3 sequences; 25% to 30% occur once, and the top ten carry approximately 9.6%. Material: peripheral blood. The receptors shown here come from a man aged 50 to 59 with Graves' ophthalmopathy. Both conserved end residues are part of each CDR3. The order of the fields is V gene, D gene, clone size, J gene, CDR3 protein, CDR3 DNA. D genes are given only for firm matches. Expanded clones are given a class, and other clones once, few, many or no size at all.

>TRBV19|NA|many|TRBJ1-5
CASRSRGVGNQPQHF
TGTGCCAGTAGGTCTAGGGGCGTGGGCAATCAGCCCCAGCATTTT
>TRBV5-1|NA|many|TRBJ2-7
CASSADRPVIDEQYF
TGCGCCAGCAGCGCCGACAGGCCTGTGATTGACGAGCAGTACTTC
>TRBV20-1|NA|many|TRBJ1-1
CSAEQGWENTEAFF
TGCAGTGCTGAGCAGGGATGGGAAAACACTGAAGCTTTCTTT
>TRBV6-1|NA|NA|TRBJ1-2
CASSVLQGGYGYTF
TGTGCCAGCAGTGTTCTACAGGGAGGCTATGGCTACACCTTC
>TRBV2|TRBD1|many|TRBJ2-3
CASRDRGRIHTDTQYF
TGTGCCAGCAGAGACAGGGGGCGAATCCACACAGATACGCAGTATTTT
>TRBV5-5|NA|NA|TRBJ1-1
CASSLALGRNTEAFF
TGTGCCAGCAGCTTGGCCTTGGGTAGGAACACTGAAGCTTTCTTT
>TRBV7-9|TRBD2|many|TRBJ2-7
CASSRGASGSDEQYF
TGTGCCAGCAGCCGAGGGGCTAGCGGGAGCGACGAGCAGTACTTC
>TRBV6-1|NA|many|TRBJ2-7
CASGAYYEQYF
TGTGCCAGCGGGGCATACTACGAGCAGTACTTC
>TRBV19|TRBD2|many|TRBJ2-7
CASSAGGFYEQYF
TGTGCCAGTAGTGCGGGAGGATTCTACGAGCAGTACTTC
>TRBV7-2|NA|many|TRBJ1-2
CASSLDSSPGYGYTF
TGTGCCAGCAGCTTAGACAGTTCGCCTGGCTATGGCTACACCTTC
>TRBV12-3/TRBV12-4|TRBD1|NA|TRBJ1-2
CASSPDRASGYTF
TGTGCCAGCAGTCCAGACAGGGCCTCTGGCTACACCTTC
>TRBV5-5|NA|many|TRBJ1-1
CASSLGDRPFDTEAFF
TGTGCCAGCAGCTTGGGGGACCGTCCGTTTGACACTGAAGCTTTCTTT
>TRBV9|NA|many|TRBJ2-7
CASSVRTDFYEQYF
TGTGCCAGCAGCGTCAGGACGGATTTCTACGAGCAGTACTTC
>TRBV27|TRBD1|NA|TRBJ1-3
CASSRQGALSGNTIYF
TGTGCCAGCAGCCGACAGGGGGCTTTGTCTGGAAACACCATATATTTT
>TRBV14|NA|many|TRBJ2-2
CASSLYRNTGELFF
TGTGCCAGCAGCCTTTACAGGAACACCGGGGAGCTGTTTTTT
>TRBV29-1|NA|many|TRBJ1-2
CSVEEGEGYTF
TGCAGCGTTGAAGAGGGGGAAGGCTACACCTTC
>TRBV6-2/TRBV6-3|NA|once|TRBJ1-5
CASSYRGPKQPQHF
TGTGCCAGCAGTTACAGGGGACCGAAACAGCCCCAGCATTTT
>TRBV7-9|NA|many|TRBJ2-7
CASSWGLDYEQYF
TGTGCCAGCAGCTGGGGACTTGACTACGAGCAGTACTTC
>TRBV12-3/TRBV12-4|TRBD1|many|TRBJ2-5
CASRRTGTRETQYF
TGTGCCAGCAGAAGGACAGGGACCAGAGAGACCCAGTACTTC
>TRBV27|NA|NA|TRBJ1-5
CASSYSRGYQPQHF
TGTGCCAGCAGTTATAGCAGGGGTTATCAGCCCCAGCATTTT
>TRBV13|NA|many|TRBJ2-7
CASSSGLGASSANEQYF
TGTGCCAGCAGCTCTGGACTGGGGGCTAGCTCAGCCAACGAGCAGTACTTC
>TRBV12-3/TRBV12-4|NA|NA|TRBJ1-2
CASSLFPQADLYGYTF
TGTGCCAGCAGTTTATTCCCCCAGGCCGATCTATATGGCTACACCTTC